The text below deals with one TCR beta chain. The antigen remains undetermined. TCRdb's copy holds only in-frame clones and misses some; the assay was immunoSEQ multiplex PCR. The sample has around 70,000 clones, 75% to 90% seen once; the top ten hold over 20%. This sample is drawn from a study of T cell responses to AZD1222 COVID-19 vaccine. Study context: Pooling covered second doses at about 4 or about 12 weeks. General observations from the study: Once two AZD1222 doses were given, Spike-specific TCR breadth and depth went up. There were mostly white British donors and more females than males, and clonal diversity was possibly underestimated. Unmutated variant regions are reportedly the target of nearly half of TCRs that are spike-specific.

CDR3 length: 13 residues. Germline V gene sequence: CDR1 SGHKS, CDR2 YYEKEE (reference sequence). Trimming pared 4 bases from V and 2 bases from J, leaving 9 bases between. The J gene is TRBJ1-1, the V gene TRBV5-5; no firm D call. The TCR sequence derives from an adult in good health. This specimen was peripheral blood, taken on day 0 of AZD1222 vaccination. For the CDR3, the DNA is TGTGCCAGCAGCGTTATTACCAACACTGAAGCTTTCTTT. Protein sequence: CASSVITNTEAFF.